Listed below are T cell receptor beta chains from one sample, sequenced in a study of shared T cell receptors in the human thymus. TCRdb's copy holds only in-frame clones and misses some; the assay was immunoSEQ multiplex PCR. This table has about 660,000 clones, 88% appearing once. This same sample was also part of a study on human thymus T cells.

The material sequenced was thymocytes. The receptors come from a boy under two years old with a congenital heart defect. Both conserved end residues are part of each CDR3. D genes are given only for firm matches.

d_call j_call v_call cdr3_aa cdr3_nt
NA TRBJ1-2 TRBV5-1 CASSLEGQSNYGYTF TGCGCCAGCAGCTTGGAAGGACAATCAAACTATGGCTACACCTTC
NA TRBJ1-2 TRBV28 CASSERWRAQGYTF TGTGCCAGCAGCGAAAGGTGGAGGGCGCAGGGCTACACCTTC
NA TRBJ2-1 TRBV5-1 CASSLEPSSYNEQFF TGCGCCAGCAGCTTGGAACCCAGCTCCTACAATGAGCAGTTCTTC
TRBD2 TRBJ2-3 TRBV5-4 CASSLGRGSGRADTQYF TGTGCCAGCAGCTTGGGGAGGGGTAGCGGGAGGGCAGATACGCAGTATTTT
TRBD1 TRBJ1-2 TRBV2 CASRNRDRKYGYTF TGTGCCAGCAGGAACCGGGACAGGAAGTATGGCTACACCTTC
TRBD1 TRBJ1-1 TRBV2 CASSVTDRGHTEAFF TGTGCCAGCAGTGTGACGGACAGGGGGCATACTGAAGCTTTCTTT
NA TRBJ2-4 TRBV5-8 CASSRAKNIQYF TGTGCCAGCAGCCGAGCCAAAAACATTCAGTACTTC
TRBD1 TRBJ2-5 TRBV25-1 CASGSPGGHGTQYF TGTGCCAGCGGTAGCCCAGGGGGTCATGGGACCCAGTACTTC
TRBD1 TRBJ2-2 TRBV7-9 CASSLTGGSGTGELFF TGTGCCAGCAGCTTAACAGGGGGCAGCGGCACCGGGGAGCTGTTTTTT
TRBD1 TRBJ1-1 TRBV25-1 CASTTGRTEAFF TGTGCCAGCACGACAGGGCGGACTGAAGCTTTCTTT